This section outlines one TCR beta chain sequence together with its context. In its sample, this clonotype was seen many times. There is no known antigen for this receptor. Base-call qualities are not available, and no considerably larger clone is one nucleotide away. Cut back by 1 base and 7 bases, the V and J ends lie 10 bases apart. From the cysteine through the phenylalanine, the CDR3 covers 13 amino acids. The CDR3 DNA has 39 bases and is translated from base 1. CDR1 and CDR2 are drawn from the germline V gene: SGHTA, FQGTGA. Amplification of TCR beta CDR3 regions was carried out from RNA transcripts. The TCR CDR3 was subjected to a first round of RT-PCR using the HTBI primer set and the Qiagen OneStep RT-PCR kit. Libraries were constructed in a second round of multiplex PCR, after which size selection and purification were carried out. Paired-end sequencing of the libraries was performed with 100 bp reads on an Illumina HiSeq2000. For the original study's pipeline: SOAPnuke was used to process the raw data, with reads discarded if the reads contained adapters or uncalled bases, had a mean Phred below 15, or lacked an exact constant-primer or identifier match. High-quality paired reads were merged with COPE v1.2.5, and unique nucleotide sequences were defined as clonotypes. MiTCR v1.1 was used to align the clonotypes against IMGT TRBV, TRBD and TRBJ reference segments. Analysis was restricted to V-J combinations with a frequency above 0.0001, which covered about 99% of repertoires. A TCS score was defined as the ratio between F50 (clonal expansion) and ExV (chaos), using BLOSUM62-based TCRdist between CDR3 peptides within each V-J. Welch's t-statistics and random forest reduced some 510 V-J features to under 15, which were used in a naive Bayes classifier (R e1071). TCRdb reprocessed the public reads (quality trimming at Q25 with fastp, clone calling with MiXCR) and kept in-frame beta chains. Every entry covers one CDR3 protein and lists the most common genes and DNA from its rows. TCRdb's processing, not the authors', yielded these V and J calls. Counted in this sample were around 530,000 distinct CDR3 sequences; roughly 17% of them appeared once. Around 17% of the sample is taken by the ten largest.

These data belong to a study of T cells in Graves' hyperthyroidism and ophthalmopathy (dated 2019 in TCRdb). About the investigation overall: Peripheral blood was collected at initial diagnosis, before any treatment. To identify distinguishing TCR V-J signatures, a discovery cohort of about a hundred patients was used, comprising some 45 with Graves' ophthalmopathy and 57 with stable Graves' hyperthyroidism. Whether ophthalmopathy could be predicted prospectively was tested in an independent validation cohort made up of roughly 19 hyperthyroidism patients plus 17 patients who later progressed to ophthalmopathy. The roughly 94 discovery patients were randomly split 7:3 into training and test sets. In more than five Graves' hyperthyroidism patients, the study also compared T-cell repertoires from thyroid tissue with T-cell repertoires from blood. Once sampling was done, hyperthyroidism patients were given methimazole at a starting dose of 30 mg daily, whereas ophthalmopathy patients were given high-dose intravenous methylprednisolone. The paper describes TCR Vbeta CDR3 sequencing of 140 or so peripheral blood samples, made up of around 41 ophthalmopathy patients, 70 to 75 hyperthyroidism patients and 17 progressor patients. Beyond this particular receptor, the publication reports: Most expanded thyroid clonotypes (frequency above 0.001) were also detected in blood, suggesting blood repertoires may reflect thyroid immune responses. A 13 V-J signature model separated ophthalmopathy from stable hyperthyroidism, with just over 85% sensitivity and just under 84% specificity in cross-validation and 80%/75% in testing. During validation, the model predicted progression to ophthalmopathy a median of about 6.3 months ahead of onset, with around 65% sensitivity and 72.22% specificity. No statistical method was used to set the sample size in advance, and investigators knew the group allocation.

Ophthalmopathy patients had moderately to severely active disease, with a Clinical Activity Score of 3 or more, a NOSPECS grade of 4 or more, and a disease duration of less than 3 months. Patients with uncontrolled infections, other autoimmune diseases, pregnancy or lactation were excluded. Clinical symptoms, serum thyroxine and TRAb, thyroid ultrasound, and orbital computed tomography formed the basis for the diagnoses. Ficoll-Paque density gradient centrifugation was used to isolate PBMCs from about 9 ml of fresh peripheral blood. Total RNA was extracted using Trizol reagent, and RNA quality was assessed on an Agilent 2100 Bioanalyzer.

The TCR comes from a woman aged 18 to 35 with Graves' ophthalmopathy. Here the chain combines TRBV7-3 and TRBJ2-5; the D region possibly corresponds to TRBD2 (6 bases align). The sample was blood. The nucleotide sequence reads TGTGCCAGCAGCTTAAGTGTCGGGGGGACCCAGTACTTC. Its translation reads: CASSLSVGGTQYF.